A selection of T cell receptor beta chains follows, all from one sample in a study of OX40 agonist ivuxolimab in advanced cancers. The assay was immunoSEQ multiplex PCR, and TCRdb's table has in-frame clones only and misses some. The sample shows tens of thousands of clones, roughly 84% of them seen only once. Sequencing was performed on CD4+ or CD8+ T cells sorted from blood, taken in a trial of the OX40 agonist ivuxolimab. The source of these receptors is an adult with an advanced solid tumor such as melanoma, head and neck, liver or kidney cancer. Each CDR3 is given with its conserved first and last residue.

v_call | cdr3_aa
TRBV5-1 | CASSPGTTDTQYF
TRBV28 | CASSWASTANTEAFF
TRBV5-1 | CASSEQGAPHTGELFF
TRBV30 | CACRQGANSPLHF
TRBV7-2 | CASSLAGTYGYTF
TRBV9 | CASSVDPAGTFQSSYEQYF
TRBV7-2 | CASSLYQETQYF
TRBV28 | CASSYGIYGYTF
TRBV5-6 | CASSRVSRGYTF
TRBV25-1 | CASRSSGTGTYEQYF
TRBV10-3 | CAISERQASSGNTIYF
TRBV27 | CASAMFDTQYF
TRBV15 | CATSRDPGPYEQYF
TRBV29-1 | CSVVTASTDTQYF
TRBV2 | CASSETGGRYEQYF
TRBV7-8 | CASSLYTANTEAFF
TRBV28 | CASSFVGGLKAFF
TRBV7-9 | CASSLGFRGTYNSPLHF
TRBV27 | CASSLGLGTEAFF
TRBV5-6 | CASSWQTYEQYF
TRBV7-8 | CASSKDRGGETQYF
TRBV7-2 | CASSLSDTQYF
TRBV6-5 | CASSSPGGEFWNEQFF
TRBV27 | CASGLPGQGVKGSNQPQHF
TRBV19 | CATSKGQGTGELFF
TRBV19 | CASSIDGTESNYGYTF
TRBV28 | CASRGGTGTYEQYF
TRBV7-6 | CASRISRDTEAFF
TRBV5-1 | CASSSTTLLAGQYEQYF
TRBV7-2 | CASSSDSPGSGNTIYF
TRBV7-4 | CASSSGQVETQYF
TRBV6-5 | CASSYSGQGGNSPLHF
TRBV19 | CASSSWGDLKNIQYF
TRBV28 | CASSQSGEGNYGYTF
TRBV28 | CASSFGGGWYGYTF
TRBV28 | CASSLEMIRRQFF
TRBV5-1 | CASSWGGVTIEQFF
TRBV7-6 | CASSLAVAGGPVKNEQFF
TRBV2 | CASMENSYNEQFF
TRBV7-8 | CASSFGLGQPQHF